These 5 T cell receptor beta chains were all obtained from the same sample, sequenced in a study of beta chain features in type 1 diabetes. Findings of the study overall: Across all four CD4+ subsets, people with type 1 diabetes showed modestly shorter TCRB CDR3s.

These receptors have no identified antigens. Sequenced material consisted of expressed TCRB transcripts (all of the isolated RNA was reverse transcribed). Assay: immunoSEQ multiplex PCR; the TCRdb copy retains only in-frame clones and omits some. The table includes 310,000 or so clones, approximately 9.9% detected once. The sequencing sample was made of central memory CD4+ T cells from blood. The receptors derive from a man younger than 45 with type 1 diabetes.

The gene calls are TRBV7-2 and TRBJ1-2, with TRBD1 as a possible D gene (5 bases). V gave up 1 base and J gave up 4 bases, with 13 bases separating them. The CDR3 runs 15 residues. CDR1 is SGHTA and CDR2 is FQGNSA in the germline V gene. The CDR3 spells CASSLDATAFYGYTF. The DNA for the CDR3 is TGTGCCAGCAGCTTAGACGCGACAGCCTTCTATGGCTACACCTTC.

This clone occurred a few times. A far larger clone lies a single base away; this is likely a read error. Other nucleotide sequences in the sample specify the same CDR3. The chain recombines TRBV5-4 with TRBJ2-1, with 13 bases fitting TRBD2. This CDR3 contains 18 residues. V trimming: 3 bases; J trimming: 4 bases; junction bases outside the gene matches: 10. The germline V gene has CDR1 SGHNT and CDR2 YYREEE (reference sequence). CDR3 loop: CASSSHERTSGGYNEQFF. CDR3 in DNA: TGTGCCAGCAGCTCGCACGAAAGGACTAGCGGGGGATACAATGAGCAGTTCTTC. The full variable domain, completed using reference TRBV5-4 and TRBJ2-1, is ETGVTQSPTHLIKTRGQQVTLRCSSQSGHNTVSWYQQALGQGPQFIFQYYREEENGRGNFPPRFSGLQFPNYSSELNVNALELDDSALYLCASSSHERTSGGYNEQFFGPGTRLTVL.

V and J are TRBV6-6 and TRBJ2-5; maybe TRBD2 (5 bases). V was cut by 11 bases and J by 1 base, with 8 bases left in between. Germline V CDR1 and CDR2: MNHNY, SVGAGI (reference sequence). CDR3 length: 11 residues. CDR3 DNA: TGTGCCCCCCGGGGCCAAGAGACCCAGTACTTC. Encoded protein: CAPRGQETQYF.

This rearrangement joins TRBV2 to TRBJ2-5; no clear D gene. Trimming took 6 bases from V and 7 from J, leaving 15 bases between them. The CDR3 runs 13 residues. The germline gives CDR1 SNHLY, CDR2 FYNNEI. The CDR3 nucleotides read TGTGCCAGCAGGACAAGGGATCTAGGGACCCAGTACTTC. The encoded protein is CASRTRDLGTQYF.

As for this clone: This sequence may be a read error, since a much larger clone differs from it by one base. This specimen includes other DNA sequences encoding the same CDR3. The CDR3 protein is CAISESGYEQYF. The CDR3 DNA follows: TGTGCCATCAGTGAGTCCGGCTACGAGCAGTACTTC. V is TRBV10-3 and J is TRBJ2-7, with D uncertain. The V end lost 0 bases, the J end lost 3 bases, and 3 bases lay between the germline ends. Germline CDR1 is ENHRY and CDR2 is SYGVKD. The CDR3 totals 12 residues.